What follows is one T cell receptor beta chain and its context. Profiling relied on immunoSEQ multiplex PCR, and the TCRdb table lists in-frame clones only, not all of them. The data show roughly 45,000 clones, around 80% seen once. This specimen belongs to a study of blood T cell repertoires in COVID-19. From germline, CDR1 is SGDLS and CDR2 YYNGEE. V was pared by 9 bases and J by 6 bases, with 15 bases between. The CDR3 extends over 12 amino acids. The TCR sequence derives from a woman aged 55-69 years with acute or convalescent COVID-19. Sequencing was performed on peripheral blood. The chain employs TRBV9 and TRBJ1-2; D perhaps matches TRBD1 (5 bases). This chain's CDR3 is CAIDWGDHGYTF. The CDR3, as DNA: TGTGCCATCGATTGGGGCGATCATGGCTACACCTTC.